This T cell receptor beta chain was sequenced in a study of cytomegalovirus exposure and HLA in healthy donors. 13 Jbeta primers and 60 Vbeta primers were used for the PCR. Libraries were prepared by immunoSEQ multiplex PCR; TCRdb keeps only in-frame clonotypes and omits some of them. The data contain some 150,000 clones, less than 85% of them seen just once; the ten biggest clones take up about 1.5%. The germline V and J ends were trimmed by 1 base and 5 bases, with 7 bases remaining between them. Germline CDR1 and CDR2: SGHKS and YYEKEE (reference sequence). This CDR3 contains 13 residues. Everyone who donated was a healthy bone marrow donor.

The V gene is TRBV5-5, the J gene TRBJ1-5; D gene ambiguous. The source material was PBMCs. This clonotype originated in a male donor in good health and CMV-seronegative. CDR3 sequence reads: CASSLNIHQPQHF. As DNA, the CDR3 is TGTGCCAGCAGCTTGAATATTCATCAGCCCCAGCATTTT.